This entry features one T cell receptor (beta chain) sequence. This specimen belongs to a study of OX40 agonist ivuxolimab in advanced cancers. The wider study: Patients took ivuxolimab, an agonistic anti-OX40 (CD134) antibody.

The V and J ends lost 5 bases and 6 bases respectively, with 17 bases between them. The CDR3 covers 14 residues. Looked up from germline, CDR1 is SEHNR and CDR2 is FQNEAQ (reference sequence). Clones were read by immunoSEQ multiplex PCR, and TCRdb kept only the in-frame ones, dropping some. The sample comprises about 120,000 clones, around 91% of which are singletons, and around 0.55% rests with the top ten. Baseline, cycle 4 day 1, and cycle 7 day 1 were the blood sampling points. V is TRBV7-9 and J is TRBJ2-7; D is perhaps TRBD1 (7 bases). The source of this sequence is an adult with an advanced solid tumor such as melanoma, head and neck, liver or kidney cancer. The starting material was CD4+ or CD8+ T cells sorted from blood, obtained in a trial of the OX40 agonist ivuxolimab. CDR3 coding DNA: TGTGCCAGCAGCCCCCGACAGGGACTGGGCGAGCAGTACTTC. Amino acids: CASSPRQGLGEQYF.